The 24 T cell receptor beta chains below were found in one sample sequenced in a study of cytomegalovirus exposure and HLA in healthy donors. Only in-frame clones appear in the TCRdb table, and some are missing; sequencing was by immunoSEQ multiplex PCR. The sample consists of about 120,000 clones, 88% of them appearing once. The sample consisted of PBMCs. These receptors were obtained from a woman aged 18-29 years in good health and CMV-seropositive.

As regards this clone: This CDR3 is also generated by other DNA sequences in the sample. This sequence joins TRBV18 and TRBJ1-5, with D possibly matching TRBD1 (6 bases). The V and J ends lost 3 bases and 4 bases respectively, with 10 bases between them. This CDR3 is built from 14 residues. CDR1 is KGHSH, CDR2 LQKENI, per germline. CDR3 residues: CASSPGQGNQPQHF. DNA of the CDR3: TGTGCCAGCTCACCGGGCCAGGGGAATCAGCCCCAGCATTTT.

V usage is TRBV5-6 and J usage is TRBJ1-5, with no clear D. The CDR3 runs to 14 residues. Trimming left V 5 bases short and J 4 bases short, with 13 bases between. CDR1 is SGHDT and CDR2 is YYEEEE in the germline V gene. CDR3 sequence (DNA): TGTGCCAGCAGAAGGAGCGGTGGGAATCAGCCCCAGCATTTT. This translates into CASRRSGGNQPQHF.

The gene calls are TRBV6-1 and TRBJ2-3; a possible D gene is TRBD1 (5 bases). The CDR3 sequence is 15 residues long. Germline loops: CDR1 MNHNS, CDR2 SASEGT. Trimming took 7 bases from V and 0 from J, leaving 14 bases between them. Here the CDR3 DNA reads TGTGCCAGCAATAGGGGTTCCACTAGCACAGATACGCAGTATTTT. This codes for CASNRGSTSTDTQYF.

Only a few counts were recorded for this clone. The chain combines TRBV18 with TRBJ2-3, with 9 bases identical to TRBD1. Per germline, CDR1 KGHSH and CDR2 LQKENI. This CDR3 spans 14 amino acids. J was trimmed by 5 bases and V by 3 bases; bases with no gene match: 3. The CDR3 DNA reads TGTGCCAGCTCACCGGGACAGGGTGGAGATACGCAGTATTTT. It codes for CASSPGQGGDTQYF. Drawing the rest from reference TRBV18 and TRBJ2-3, the complete variable domain is NAGVMQNPRHLVRRRGQEARLRCSPMKGHSHVYWYRQLPEEGLKFMVYLQKENIIDESGMPKERFSAEFPKEGPSILRIQQVVRGDSAAYFCASSPGQGGDTQYFGPGTRLTVL.

The chain carries TRBV29-1 and TRBJ1-1; 7 bases match TRBD1. With 6 bases clipped from V and 1 base from J, the junction kept 5 bases outside the gene matches. This CDR3 has 13 residues. Looked up from germline, CDR1 is SQVTM and CDR2 is ANQGSEA. The CDR3 nucleotides read TGCAGCGTGGGGACAGTAGAGAACACTGAAGCTTTCTTT. Translated: CSVGTVENTEAFF.

A single count supports this clone. The V gene is TRBV5-1, the J gene TRBJ1-1; the match to TRBD1 covers 7 bases. Germline loops: CDR1 SGHRS, CDR2 YFSETQ. The junction had 5 bases not matched to a gene; V was cut back by 2 bases and J by 7 bases. The CDR3 loop spans 13 amino acids. CDR3 sequence reads: CASSFYGTDEAFF. The CDR3 bases are TGCGCCAGCAGCTTTTACGGGACAGATGAAGCTTTCTTT. Based on the CDR3 plus reference TRBV5-1 and TRBJ1-1, the full variable domain is KAGVTQTPRYLIKTRGQQVTLSCSPISGHRSVSWYQQTPGQGLQFLFEYFSETQRNKGNFPGRFSGRQFSNSRSEMNVSTLELGDSALYLCASSFYGTDEAFFGQGTRLTVV.

The chain carries TRBV7-9 and TRBJ2-5, with TRBD2 identical over 8 bases. Trimming cost V 2 bases and J 3 bases; bases outside gene matches: 11. The CDR3 consists of 17 residues. Germline V gene sequence: CDR1 SEHNR, CDR2 FQNEAQ (reference sequence). CDR3 in DNA: TGTGCCAGCAGCTTACCCGGGGGGGGAGGGCCCGAAGAGACCCAGTACTTC. Residues: CASSLPGGGGPEETQYF.

The chain recombines TRBV4-2 with TRBJ2-2, with D possibly TRBD1 on 6 matching bases. Per the germline V gene, CDR1 is LGHNA and CDR2 is YNFKEQ. This CDR3 spans 14 amino acids. V lost 3 bases and J lost 5, with 10 bases in between. In DNA, the CDR3 is TGTGCCAGCAGCCATCTCAGGGGTACCGGGGAGCTGTTTTTT. Its protein is CASSHLRGTGELFF.

J is TRBJ2-3 and V is TRBV5-1; 10 bases line up with TRBD2. The CDR3 has 15 amino acids. Germline CDR1 is SGHRS and CDR2 is YFSETQ. With 6 bases clipped from V and 2 bases from J, the junction kept 6 bases outside the gene matches. CDR3: CASTLAGVDTDTQYF. The CDR3 bases are TGCGCCAGCACCCTAGCGGGAGTAGACACAGATACGCAGTATTTT. Looking up the rest from reference TRBV5-1 and TRBJ2-3 gives the full variable domain: KAGVTQTPRYLIKTRGQQVTLSCSPISGHRSVSWYQQTPGQGLQFLFEYFSETQRNKGNFPGRFSGRQFSNSRSEMNVSTLELGDSALYLCASTLAGVDTDTQYFGPGTRLTVL.

J is TRBJ2-1 and V is TRBV27, with 10 nucleotides matching TRBD2. With 6 bases clipped from V and 3 bases from J, the junction kept 5 bases outside the gene matches. The V gene's germline CDR1 is MNHEY and CDR2 SMNVEV (reference sequence). This CDR3 spans 15 amino acids. Written as DNA, the CDR3 is TGTGCCAGCAGAATAAGCGGGAGGGTCTACAATGAGCAGTTCTTC. It specifies CASRISGRVYNEQFF.

This clone was seen once. V is TRBV30 and J is TRBJ1-2; D possibly corresponds to TRBD1 (6 bases). CDR1 and CDR2 (germline): GTSNPN, SVGIG (reference sequence). This CDR3 comprises 15 residues. V dropped 2 bases and J dropped 3 bases, with 16 bases sitting between them. As DNA, the CDR3 is TGTGCCTGGAGTCCAGGGGAAGGGGTCCACTATGGCTACACCTTC. It codes for CAWSPGEGVHYGYTF.

V gene TRBV7-9 combines with J gene TRBJ2-2, with D possibly matching TRBD2 (5 bases). The CDR3 spans 18 residues. Per germline, CDR1 SEHNR and CDR2 FQNEAQ (reference sequence). V lost 4 bases and J 5 bases, leaving 23 bases between the germline ends. CDR3 in DNA: TGTGCCAGCAGCTCCACCTTAGTAGGAAGAGGGCATACCGGGGAGCTGTTTTTT. Translation: CASSSTLVGRGHTGELFF.

The chain couples TRBV7-8 to TRBJ1-1, with D possibly being TRBD1 (6 bases). V shed 4 bases and J shed 2 bases, with 11 bases lying between them. This CDR3 has 14 residues. Germline values: CDR1 SGHVS, CDR2 FQNEAQ. The CDR3 DNA follows: TGTGCCAGCAGCTCGGGGACACCAAACACTGAAGCTTTCTTT. It translates to CASSSGTPNTEAFF.

J is TRBJ1-2 and V is TRBV18; maybe TRBD1 (5 bases). The CDR3 extends over 11 amino acids. Germline V CDR1 and CDR2: KGHSH, LQKENI. Trimming cost V 5 bases and J 10 bases, with 11 bases left between them. This CDR3 is CASSDIRDYTF. The CDR3 region has the DNA TGTGCCAGCTCAGACATCAGGGACTACACCTTC.

The gene calls are TRBV2 and TRBJ1-5; TRBD1 matches 7 bases. The germline V gene encodes CDR1 SNHLY and CDR2 FYNNEI. The CDR3 contains 14 residues. J lost 5 bases, V lost 11 bases, and 12 bases had no gene match. The CDR3 DNA reads TGTGCCTCGTCCGGACAGGTGAGGGATCAGCCCCAGCATTTT. Its protein product is CASSGQVRDQPQHF.

The chain recombines TRBV6-6 with TRBJ1-1, with 9 bases lining up with TRBD1. CDR1 and CDR2 from the germline V gene are MNHNY and SVGAGI (reference sequence). This CDR3 comprises 16 residues. Trimming removed 2 bases from V and 0 bases from J; junction bases left unmatched: 4. The CDR3, as DNA: TGTGCCAGCAGTTACCCGGGACAGGGAGTGAACACTGAAGCTTTCTTT. Its protein product is CASSYPGQGVNTEAFF.

V gene TRBV19 combines with J gene TRBJ1-5; no definite D call. The V end was cut by 3 bases, the J end by 2 bases, with 11 bases between. This CDR3 contains 15 residues. Germline V gene lookup returns CDR1 LNHDA and CDR2 SQIVND (reference sequence). The CDR3 DNA reads TGTGCCAGTAGTATGCGACCGCGGGGCAATCAGCCCCAGCATTTT. Translating it yields CASSMRPRGNQPQHF.

This sequence joins TRBV18 and TRBJ1-3; TRBD1 matches at 7 bases. Germline values: CDR1 KGHSH, CDR2 LQKENI. The J segment lost 0 bases and the V segment lost 2 bases, leaving 4 bases of the junction unmatched. This CDR3 spans 16 amino acids. The CDR3 is CASSPRGPRSGNTIYF. CDR3 coding DNA: TGTGCCAGCTCACCAAGGGGGCCTCGCTCTGGAAACACCATATATTTT.

CDR3 loop: CASSLGGWDGYTF. The CDR3 coding sequence is TGTGCCAGCAGTTTAGGGGGGTGGGATGGCTACACCTTC. The chain employs TRBV28 and TRBJ1-2; weak D call: TRBD1 (5 bases). Per germline, CDR1 MDHEN and CDR2 SYDVKM. V was pared by 2 bases and J by 6 bases, with 10 bases between. The CDR3 loop spans 13 amino acids.

This rearrangement joins TRBV20-1 to TRBJ1-1; D is unclear. V was clipped by 3 bases and J by 4 bases, with 6 bases between them. The CDR3 runs 11 residues. Germline-derived CDR1 and CDR2 are DFQATT and SNEGSKA (reference sequence). This CDR3 reads CSARSVTEAFF. The CDR3 coding sequence is TGCAGTGCTAGGTCGGTCACTGAAGCTTTCTTT.

This clone has a handful of counts. This chain links TRBV6-5 with TRBJ1-2; D possibly corresponds to TRBD1 (6 bases). The CDR3 has 15 residues. CDR1 MNHEY and CDR2 SVGAGI come from the germline V gene. V lost 4 bases and J 4 bases, leaving 16 bases between the germline ends. CDR3 loop: CASSWGQEGTYGYTF. The DNA for the CDR3 is TGTGCCAGCAGTTGGGGACAAGAGGGTACCTATGGCTACACCTTC.

The chain recombines TRBV2 with TRBJ2-4, with 9 bases aligning to TRBD1. CDR3 length: 15 amino acids. V was pared by 6 bases and J by 3 bases, with 6 bases of the junction left unmatched. Germline V gene lookup returns CDR1 SNHLY and CDR2 FYNNEI. DNA for the CDR3: TGTGCCAGCAGCCCAGGGACAGGGAGCAAAAACATTCAGTACTTC. Translation gives CASSPGTGSKNIQYF. The whole variable domain, filled in from reference TRBV2 and TRBJ2-4, reads EPEVTQTPSHQVTQMGQEVILRCVPISNHLYFYWYRQILGQKVEFLVSFYNNEISEKSEIFDDQFSVERPDGSNFTLKIRSTKLEDSAMYFCASSPGTGSKNIQYFGAGTRLSVL.

The genes are TRBV7-9 and TRBJ1-5, with 8 bases lining up with TRBD1. Trimming cost V 5 bases and J 2 bases; bases outside gene matches: 5. Germline-derived CDR1 and CDR2 are SEHNR and FQNEAQ (reference sequence). The CDR3 runs to 15 residues. The CDR3 DNA reads TGTGCCAGCAGCCCAACGACAGGGGGCAATCAGCCCCAGCATTTT. It translates to CASSPTTGGNQPQHF.

This chain uses TRBV7-2 with TRBJ2-3, with a tentative D call TRBD2 (6 bases). The length of the CDR3 is 16 residues. CDR1 and CDR2 (germline): SGHTA, FQGNSA. V lost 1 base and J 1 base, leaving 12 bases between the germline ends. CDR3 sequence (DNA): TGTGCCAGCAGCTTAGGGCCGGGACTTGGCACAGATACGCAGTATTTT. Protein sequence: CASSLGPGLGTDTQYF.